A single sample gave rise to the 6 T cell receptor beta chains below, sequenced in a study of a mutant IDH1 vaccine in newly diagnosed glioma. Produced via immunoSEQ multiplex PCR; TCRdb's table is partial and in-frame only. This sample yields around 84,000 clones, of which about 81% are seen a single time; approximately 5.4% belongs to the top ten. Their target antigens are unknown. Documented time point: week 47, end of study. Every vaccine dose comprised 300 ug of mutant IDH1 20-mer peptide plus topical imiquimod. This sample comprised PBMCs, obtained from a glioma patient whose treatment included an IDH1 peptide vaccine. The receptor source for this set is a man aged 40-49 years with glioma.

The chain combines TRBV11-2 with TRBJ2-3; 9 bases align to TRBD2. The CDR3 is made up of 17 amino acids. The germline CDR1 and CDR2 sequences are SGHAT and FQNNGV. V lost 1 base, J lost 0 bases, and 5 bases stayed unmatched. This CDR3 is CASSLAPSGVSTDTQYF. The CDR3 nucleotides read TGTGCCAGCAGCTTAGCACCTAGCGGGGTGAGCACAGATACGCAGTATTTT.

J is TRBJ2-1 and V is TRBV19; 8 bases map to TRBD2. The ends lost 2 bases at V and 4 bases at J; junction bases unmatched: 10. This CDR3 has 17 residues. Germline V gene sequence: CDR1 LNHDA, CDR2 SQIVND (reference sequence). CDR3 region: CASSIWGAGASYNEQFF. In nucleotides, the CDR3 is TGTGCCAGTAGTATATGGGGAGCGGGAGCCTCTTACAATGAGCAGTTCTTC.

The chain uses TRBV19 and TRBJ2-4; D assignment may be TRBD1 or TRBD2 (6 bases each). The CDR3 is 15 amino acids. Between the trimmed V and J ends, which lost 1 base and 7 bases, there was a span of 14 bases. Germline assignment: CDR1 LNHDA and CDR2 SQIVND (reference sequence). The CDR3 nucleotides read TGTGCCAGTAGTATAGTAGAAGGGGGGCAGAACATTCAGTACTTC. It translates to CASSIVEGGQNIQYF.

The genes are TRBV7-3 and TRBJ2-1, with D possibly TRBD1 on 6 matching bases. V shed 0 bases and J shed 5 bases, with 11 bases lying between them. Looked up from germline, CDR1 is SGHTA and CDR2 is FQGTGA. The CDR3 extends over 15 amino acids. CDR3 protein: CASSLTAGAHNEQFF. The CDR3 nucleotides read TGTGCCAGCAGCTTAACTGCAGGGGCTCACAATGAGCAGTTCTTC.

In this sample, this clone turned up many times. The rearrangement links TRBV4-2 to TRBJ1-4; weak D call: TRBD1 (6 bases). This CDR3 region has 16 residues. CDR1 and CDR2 (germline): LGHNA, YNFKEQ. V was cut by 1 base and J by 3 bases, with 12 bases left in between. Written as DNA, the CDR3 is TGTGCCAGCAGCCAAGGCCCGGACAGCTCTAATGAAAAACTGTTTTTT. It translates to CASSQGPDSSNEKLFF.

The V and J genes are TRBV10-2 and TRBJ2-3; TRBD2 aligns across 8 bases. J was trimmed by 2 bases and V by 5 bases; bases with no gene match: 6. The CDR3 spans 15 residues. CDR1 and CDR2 (germline): WSHSY, SAAADI. CDR3 DNA sequence: TGCGCCAGCAGTCAACTAGCGGTGCTCACAGATACGCAGTATTTT. Residues: CASSQLAVLTDTQYF.